The rows below give T cell receptor beta chains drawn from one sample of a study of post-analysis software for immune sequencing data. MiXCR, applied by TCRdb to the PCR reads, yields one record per CDR3 protein. The sample contains under 650,000 distinct CDR3 sequences, about 40% of which appear only once. Material: blood. These receptors originate from a girl between 10 and 17 years old with multiple sclerosis. CDR3s include the opening cysteine and the closing phenylalanine or tryptophan. D genes are given only for firm matches. The size field is filled for only some rows; it gives once, few, many or a size class.

J gene	clone size	V gene	D gene	CDR3 DNA	CDR3 protein
TRBJ2-7	few	TRBV6-5	-	TGTGCCAGCAGTGTACAAAGCACAGATACGCAGTACTTC	CASSVQSTDTQYF
TRBJ2-7	-	TRBV5-1	-	TGCGCCAGCAGAGGACTGACATCCTACGAGCAGTACTTC	CASRGLTSYEQYF
TRBJ1-2	-	TRBV7-9	-	TGTGCCAGCAGCGGCCGGGACAACCTCTATGGCTACACCTTC	CASSGRDNLYGYTF
TRBJ2-7	-	TRBV7-7	-	TGTGCCAGCAGCCAGGACGGAAATACCTACGAGCAGTACTTC	CASSQDGNTYEQYF
TRBJ1-1	-	TRBV29-1	-	TGCAGCGTTGAAGAAGATTCGGTAAGCGAAGCTTTCTTT	CSVEEDSVSEAFF
TRBJ1-2	-	TRBV12-3/TRBV12-4	-	TGTGCCAGCAGTTTAGTGCCAGGCCACTATGGCTACACCTTC	CASSLVPGHYGYTF
TRBJ1-1	-	TRBV6-1	TRBD1	TGTGCCAGCAGTGAAGCAGAGGGGGCCGCTGAAGCTTTCTTT	CASSEAEGAAEAFF
TRBJ2-1	-	TRBV29-1	-	TGCAGCGTTGAACGTGGAAACTCCTACAATGAGCAGTTCTTC	CSVERGNSYNEQFF
TRBJ2-2	-	TRBV29-1	-	TGCAGCGTTCAACGGGCTATGAACACCGGGGAGCTGTTTTTT	CSVQRAMNTGELFF
TRBJ2-5	-	TRBV4-1	-	TGCGCCAGCAGCCAGATCCTTAGAGAGACCCAGTACTTC	CASSQILRETQYF
TRBJ1-1	-	TRBV12-3/TRBV12-4	-	TGTGCCAGCAGCGACAGTGGTCAGAGAAGGAACACTGAAGCTTTCTTT	CASSDSGQRRNTEAFF
TRBJ2-7	-	TRBV12-3/TRBV12-4	TRBD2	TGTGCCAGCATCCGGGGGGGATCCTACGAGCAGTACTTC	CASIRGGSYEQYF
TRBJ2-7	-	TRBV11-3	-	TGTGCCAGCAGCTTCGGACCTTTAAGCTACGAGCAGGACTTC	CASSFGPLSYEQDF
TRBJ2-7	few	TRBV7-6	-	TGTGCCAGCAGCTTAGGAGAGGCGGACTCCTACGAGCAGTACTTC	CASSLGEADSYEQYF
TRBJ2-1	once	TRBV20-1	-	TGCAGTGCTAGAGCAAGGCAGATAGACAATGAGCAGTTCTTC	CSARARQIDNEQFF
TRBJ2-7	-	TRBV24-1	-	TGTGCCACCAGTGACGCTGCAGGGAGCTCCTACGAGCAGTACTTC	CATSDAAGSSYEQYF
TRBJ2-5	-	TRBV29-1	-	TGCAGCGTTGGGGGCCGGGCCGCCCAAGAGACCCAGTACTTC	CSVGGRAAQETQYF
TRBJ2-3	-	TRBV20-1	-	TGCAGTGCTAGAGATCTGGGGGGTACAGATACGCAGTATTTT	CSARDLGGTDTQYF
TRBJ2-7	-	TRBV20-1	TRBD1	TGCAGTGCTAGAGGTGCGGCGGACAGGAGATCCTACGAGCAGTACTTC	CSARGAADRRSYEQYF
TRBJ2-3	-	TRBV9	TRBD2	TGTGCCAGTAGCGCCGTGGCCCGGACTAGCGGGAGCGGGGATACGCAGTATTTT	CASSAVARTSGSGDTQYF
TRBJ1-5	-	TRBV5-1	-	TGCGCCAGCAGCTTGAATGGGGGGCATGATCAGCCCCAGCATTTT	CASSLNGGHDQPQHF